Following are 24 T cell receptor beta chains from one sample sequenced in a study of shared clonotypes between healthy human individuals. The method was immunoSEQ multiplex PCR; TCRdb's version includes in-frame clones alone and lacks a portion of them. The table lists approximately 1,000,000 clones, approximately 80% of them singletons. The specimen sequenced was memory CD4+ T cells from PBMCs. The subset here: CD45RA-negative fraction. Receptors were obtained from a man aged 18 to 29 in good health. Some clones in this sample may be carry-over from other donors' samples.

On this clone itself: This may stem from a read error, because a much larger clone lies one nucleotide away. This chain connects TRBV30 to TRBJ2-2; a weak D match, TRBD2 (6 bases). The CDR3 runs 15 residues. Looked up from germline, CDR1 is GTSNPN and CDR2 is SVGIG (reference sequence). CDR3 loop: CAWSLGRVDTGGLFF. The CDR3 DNA reads as TGTGCCTGGAGTCTAGGTCGAGTTGACACCGGGGGGCTGTTTTTT.

V gene TRBV6-5 combines with J gene TRBJ2-1; D gene uncertain. The germline CDR1 and CDR2 sequences are MNHEY and SVGAGI. CDR3 length: 12 amino acids. The V end lost 5 bases, the J end lost 8 bases, and 10 bases lay between the germline ends. CDR3 bases: TGTGCCAGCAGTGCCCACTCGGATGAGCAGTTCTTC. Encoded protein: CASSAHSDEQFF.

The rearrangement links TRBV2 to TRBJ2-1, with 8 positions matching TRBD2. Trimming removed 8 bases from V and 6 bases from J; junction bases left unmatched: 9. This CDR3 has 14 residues. The germline V gene has CDR1 SNHLY and CDR2 FYNNEI. The CDR3: CASPSGTSRNEQFF. The CDR3 region has the DNA TGTGCCAGCCCCTCCGGGACTAGTCGCAATGAGCAGTTCTTC. The full variable domain, rest sourced from reference TRBV2 and TRBJ2-1, is EPEVTQTPSHQVTQMGQEVILRCVPISNHLYFYWYRQILGQKVEFLVSFYNNEISEKSEIFDDQFSVERPDGSNFTLKIRSTKLEDSAMYFCASPSGTSRNEQFFGPGTRLTVL.

The V gene is TRBV5-1, the J gene TRBJ1-5; D is uncertain. V lost 5 bases to trimming and J lost 5 bases, with 14 bases between them. CDR3 length: 14 amino acids. From germline, CDR1 is SGHRS and CDR2 YFSETQ. The CDR3 sequence is CASSPTGWDQPQHF. CDR3 in DNA: TGCGCCAGCAGTCCGACTGGGTGGGATCAGCCCCAGCATTTT.

The chain couples TRBV4-3 to TRBJ1-2; 7 bases are shared with TRBD1. The V gene's germline CDR1 is LGHNA and CDR2 YSLEER. The CDR3 spans 17 residues. Trimming removed 0 bases from V and 3 bases from J; junction bases left unmatched: 10. The CDR3 protein is CASSQDPAGGTHYGYTF. The CDR3 coding sequence is TGCGCCAGCAGCCAAGATCCGGCAGGGGGGACCCACTATGGCTACACCTTC.

This clone was seen once. V gene TRBV19 combines with J gene TRBJ2-7; TRBD2 matches at 10 bases. This CDR3 region has 15 residues. Germline lookup yields CDR1 LNHDA and CDR2 SQIVND (reference sequence). Trimming removed 5 bases from V and 3 bases from J; junction bases left unmatched: 7. CDR3 protein: CASSFRIAGGYEQYF. The DNA for the CDR3 is TGTGCCAGTAGTTTCCGAATAGCGGGAGGCTACGAGCAGTACTTC.

The rearrangement links TRBV7-2 to TRBJ2-5, with D possibly matching TRBD1 (6 bases). The CDR3 extends over 14 amino acids. The germline V and J ends were trimmed by 1 base and 2 bases, with 8 bases remaining between them. The germline V gene has CDR1 SGHTA and CDR2 FQGNSA. DNA of the CDR3: TGTGCCAGCAGCTTAGACAGGGTACAAGAGACCCAGTACTTC. Protein product: CASSLDRVQETQYF.

The rearrangement links TRBV5-1 to TRBJ2-1; D remains unclear. The CDR3 extends over 13 amino acids. The germline CDR1 and CDR2 sequences are SGHRS and YFSETQ. V lost 4 bases and J lost 5, with 10 bases in between. CDR3: CASSVVTDNEQFF. CDR3 in DNA: TGCGCCAGCAGCGTGGTCACCGACAATGAGCAGTTCTTC.

The V and J genes are TRBV27 and TRBJ1-2; D not certain. In germline, CDR1 is MNHEY, CDR2 SMNVEV (reference sequence). Trimming pared 8 bases from V and 4 bases from J, leaving 14 bases between. The CDR3 consists of 13 residues. DNA of the CDR3: TGTGCCAGCGCTGACCGGAGCGCCTATGGCTACACCTTC. Its protein product is CASADRSAYGYTF.

A single count supports this clone. Its ends do not fully match the called genes, so a read error is possible. Distinct nucleotide sequences in the sample also encode this CDR3. V is TRBV4-3 and J is TRBJ2-2, with D perhaps TRBD1 or TRBD2 (5 bases each). The V gene's germline CDR1 is LGHNA and CDR2 YSLEER. CDR3 length: 16 residues. The CDR3 DNA is TGCGCCAGCAGCCAAGAGAAGGGGCCGAACACCGGGGAGCTGTTCTTT. Its protein is CASSQEKGPNTGELFF.

The chain combines TRBV2 with TRBJ1-1, with unresolved D. Trimming stripped 6 bases from V and 2 bases from J, with 13 bases between. The germline V gene encodes CDR1 SNHLY and CDR2 FYNNEI. The CDR3 loop spans 14 amino acids. CDR3 protein: CASSGPFFNTEAFF. The CDR3 DNA sequence: TGTGCCAGCAGCGGGCCGTTCTTCAACACTGAAGCTTTCTTT.

The chain links TRBV5-1 to TRBJ2-7; D is possibly TRBD1 (5 bases). The CDR3 runs 15 residues. Per the germline V gene, CDR1 is SGHRS and CDR2 is YFSETQ. V gave up 0 bases and J gave up 2 bases, with 12 bases separating them. CDR3 amino acids: CASSLDLTVTYEQYF. In nucleotides, the CDR3 is TGCGCCAGCAGCTTGGACCTGACAGTAACCTACGAGCAGTACTTC.

This clone came up a few times. This chain links TRBV4-2 with TRBJ1-2, with D possibly matching TRBD1 (6 bases). The germline V and J ends were trimmed by 3 bases and 4 bases, with 15 bases remaining between them. The germline CDR1 and CDR2 sequences are LGHNA and YNFKEQ. The CDR3 is 15 residues long. CDR3 region: CASSQVTGTSYGYTF. In DNA, the CDR3 is TGTGCCAGCAGCCAGGTTACAGGGACCAGCTATGGCTACACCTTC.

This clone has at least ten counts. The CDR3 here is CASSPRSGHSTDTQYF. In DNA form, the CDR3 reads TGTGCCAGCAGCCCCCGTAGCGGACACTCCACAGATACGCAGTATTTT. This chain connects TRBV9 to TRBJ2-3, with TRBD2 as a possible D gene (6 bases). V was trimmed by 4 bases and J by 2 bases, leaving 17 bases between them. Germline V gene data show CDR1 as SGDLS and CDR2 as YYNGEE. CDR3 size: 16 residues.

The chain employs TRBV27 and TRBJ2-4; 12 bases are shared with TRBD2. The CDR3 is made up of 16 amino acids. J was trimmed by 3 bases and V by 3 bases; bases with no gene match: 3. Per germline, CDR1 MNHEY and CDR2 SMNVEV (reference sequence). CDR3 DNA sequence: TGTGCCAGCAGTTTCCAGGGACTAGCGGGCAAAAACATTCAGTACTTC. Encoded protein: CASSFQGLAGKNIQYF.

The chain is built from TRBV7-6 and TRBJ2-2; D remains unclear. There are 16 residues in the CDR3. The germline V gene encodes CDR1 SGHVS and CDR2 FNYEAQ. Trimming removed 4 bases at V and 6 bases at J, with 18 bases between. The chain's CDR3 is CASSSPGGGLSGELFF. DNA for the CDR3: TGTGCCAGCAGCTCTCCTGGTGGTGGCCTGTCCGGGGAGCTGTTTTTT.

This clone has ten or more counts. The V and J genes are TRBV6-5 and TRBJ1-2; D gene unclear. Germline V gene lookup returns CDR1 MNHEY and CDR2 SVGAGI. V gave up 4 bases and J gave up 6 bases, with 18 bases separating them. CDR3 length: 15 residues. The CDR3 DNA reads as TGTGCCAGCAGTTCGCCGTCGTCCGCGGACCATGGCTACACCTTC. Its translation is CASSSPSSADHGYTF.

This clone has a handful of counts. This chain connects TRBV4-3 to TRBJ2-2; a weak D match, TRBD2 (6 bases). The CDR3 covers 15 residues. CDR1 and CDR2 (germline): LGHNA, YSLEER. V gave up 0 bases and J gave up 6 bases, with 11 bases separating them. DNA of the CDR3: TGCGCCAGCAGCCAAGATCTGGAGGGCCCCGGGGAGCTGTTTTTT. It translates to CASSQDLEGPGELFF.

This sequence joins TRBV7-9 and TRBJ1-2; D is unclear. CDR3 size: 14 residues. CDR1 is SEHNR, CDR2 FQNEAQ, per germline (reference sequence). Trimming took off 1 base at V and 7 bases at J, with 13 bases between the two ends. CDR3 region: CASSLGQARVGYTF. The DNA for the CDR3 is TGTGCCAGCAGCTTAGGGCAGGCGCGCGTTGGCTACACCTTC.

The chain joins TRBV27 to TRBJ2-5, with D possibly TRBD1 on 5 matching bases. Trimming took off 8 bases at V and 9 bases at J, with 13 bases between the two ends. The CDR3 has 11 amino acids. Germline-derived CDR1 and CDR2 are MNHEY and SMNVEV (reference sequence). The DNA of the CDR3 is TGTGCCAGCCAGGGTTTCTCGGCCCAGTACTTC. Its protein is CASQGFSAQYF.

V gene TRBV18 combines with J gene TRBJ2-3; 7 nucleotides match TRBD2. CDR1 KGHSH and CDR2 LQKENI come from the germline V gene. CDR3 length equals 17 residues. V shed 3 bases and J 4 bases; nucleotides not matched to a gene: 13. The CDR3 reads CASSPNAPGGGADTQYF. The CDR3 DNA reads as TGTGCCAGCTCACCCAACGCTCCGGGAGGAGGGGCAGATACGCAGTATTTT.

This chain joins TRBV28 and TRBJ2-7, with TRBD1 as a possible D gene (6 bases). Germline CDR1 is MDHEN and CDR2 is SYDVKM. V lost 3 bases to trimming and J lost 5 bases, with 17 bases between them. CDR3 size: 15 residues. This CDR3 reads CASSLSGALRNEQYF. Here the CDR3 DNA reads TGTGCCAGCAGTTTGTCAGGGGCATTGCGCAACGAGCAGTACTTC.

The chain links TRBV5-1 to TRBJ2-1; D possibly corresponds to TRBD2 (6 bases). V lost 4 bases, J lost 5 bases, and 16 bases lay in between. CDR1 and CDR2 (germline): SGHRS, YFSETQ. CDR3 length: 15 amino acids. The CDR3 loop reads CASSIDSGDHNEQFF. The CDR3 DNA reads TGCGCCAGCAGCATCGACTCGGGGGACCACAATGAGCAGTTCTTC.

The rearrangement uses TRBV5-4 and TRBJ2-1; no reliable D call. This CDR3 has 15 residues. Deletions cut 0 bases from V and 0 bases from J, with 7 bases between. Germline V gene lookup returns CDR1 SGHNT and CDR2 YYREEE (reference sequence). The CDR3 bases are TGTGCCAGCAGCTTGGGACAATACTCCTACAATGAGCAGTTCTTC. It specifies CASSLGQYSYNEQFF.